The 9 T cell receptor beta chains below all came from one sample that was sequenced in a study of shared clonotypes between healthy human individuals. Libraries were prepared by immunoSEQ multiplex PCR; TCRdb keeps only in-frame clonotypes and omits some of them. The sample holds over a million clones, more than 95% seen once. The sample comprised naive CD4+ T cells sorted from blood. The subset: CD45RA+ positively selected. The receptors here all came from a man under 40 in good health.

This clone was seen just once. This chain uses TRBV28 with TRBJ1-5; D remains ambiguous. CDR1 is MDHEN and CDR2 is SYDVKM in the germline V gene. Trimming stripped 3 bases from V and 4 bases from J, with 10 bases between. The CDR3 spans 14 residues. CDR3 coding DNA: TGTGCCAGCAGTTTGTTGGCACAGAATCAGCCCCAGCATTTT. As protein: CASSLLAQNQPQHF. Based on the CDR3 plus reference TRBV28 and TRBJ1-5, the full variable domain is DVKVTQSSRYLVKRTGEKVFLECVQDMDHENMFWYRQDPGLGLRLIYFSYDVKMKEKGDIPEGYSVSREKKERFSLILESASTNQTSMYLCASSLLAQNQPQHFGDGTRLSIL.

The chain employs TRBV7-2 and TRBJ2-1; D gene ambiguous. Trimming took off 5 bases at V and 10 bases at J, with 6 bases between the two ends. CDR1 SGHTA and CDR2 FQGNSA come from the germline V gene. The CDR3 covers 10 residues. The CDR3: CASSPGEQFF. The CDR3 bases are TGTGCCAGCAGCCCGGGCGAGCAGTTCTTC.

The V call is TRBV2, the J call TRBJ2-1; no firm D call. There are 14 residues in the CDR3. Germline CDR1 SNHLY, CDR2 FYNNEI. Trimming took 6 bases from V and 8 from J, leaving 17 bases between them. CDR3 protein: CASRPQPSPDEQFF. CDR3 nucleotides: TGTGCCAGCAGGCCTCAGCCTTCCCCCGATGAGCAGTTCTTC.

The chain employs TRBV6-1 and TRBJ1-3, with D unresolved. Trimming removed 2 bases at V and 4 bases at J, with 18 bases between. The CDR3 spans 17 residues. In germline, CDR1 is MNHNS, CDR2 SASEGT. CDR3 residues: CASSESEGRRVGNTIYF. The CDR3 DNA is TGTGCCAGCAGTGAATCTGAGGGTAGGCGAGTCGGAAACACCATATATTTT.

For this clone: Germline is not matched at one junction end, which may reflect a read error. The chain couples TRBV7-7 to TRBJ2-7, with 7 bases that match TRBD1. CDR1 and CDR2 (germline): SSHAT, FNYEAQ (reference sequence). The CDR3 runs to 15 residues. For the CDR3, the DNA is TGTGCTAGCAGCTTAGGGTCCGGGGACAGCTACGAGCAGTACTTC. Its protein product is CASSLGSGDSYEQYF.

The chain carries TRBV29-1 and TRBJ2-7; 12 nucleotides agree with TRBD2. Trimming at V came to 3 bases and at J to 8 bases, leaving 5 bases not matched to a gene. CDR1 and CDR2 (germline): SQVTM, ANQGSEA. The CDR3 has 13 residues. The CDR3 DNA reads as TGCAGCGTTGAGCTAGCGGGGGGGCTAAAGCAGTACTTC. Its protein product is CSVELAGGLKQYF.

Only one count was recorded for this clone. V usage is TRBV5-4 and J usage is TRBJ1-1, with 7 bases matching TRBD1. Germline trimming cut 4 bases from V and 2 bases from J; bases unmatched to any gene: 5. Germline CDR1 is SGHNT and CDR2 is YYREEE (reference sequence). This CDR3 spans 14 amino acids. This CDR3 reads CASSEGQVNTEAFF. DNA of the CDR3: TGTGCCAGCAGCGAAGGACAGGTAAACACTGAAGCTTTCTTT.

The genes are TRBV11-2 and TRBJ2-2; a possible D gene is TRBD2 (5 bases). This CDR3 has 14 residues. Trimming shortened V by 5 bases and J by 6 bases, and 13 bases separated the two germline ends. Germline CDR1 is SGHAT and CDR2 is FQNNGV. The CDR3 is CASSLDGNAGELFF. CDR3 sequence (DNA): TGTGCCAGCAGCCTTGACGGGAATGCCGGGGAGCTGTTTTTT.

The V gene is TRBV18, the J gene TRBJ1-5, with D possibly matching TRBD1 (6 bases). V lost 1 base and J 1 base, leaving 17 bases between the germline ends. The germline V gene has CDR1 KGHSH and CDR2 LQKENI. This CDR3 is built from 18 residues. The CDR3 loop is CASSPRGQGPGSNQPQHF. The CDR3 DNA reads TGTGCCAGCTCACCACGGGGACAAGGGCCGGGGAGCAATCAGCCCCAGCATTTT.